The rows below give T cell receptor beta chains drawn from one sample of a study of beta chain features in type 1 diabetes. Measured with immunoSEQ multiplex PCR; TCRdb has only the in-frame clones, and not every one. The sample shows approximately 170,000 clones, roughly 8% of them seen only once. Material: central memory CD4+ T cells from blood. These receptors all come from a man younger than 30 with type 1 diabetes. The CDR3 runs from the conserved cysteine through the conserved F or W. The D gene is left open where the match is weak. The size field is filled for only some rows; it gives once, few, many or a size class.

V: TRBV30
length: 13
size: few
D: TRBD1
J: TRBJ1-1
DNA: TGTGCCTGCCCGGGGGACAGCGGCAATGAAGCTTTCTTT
CDR3: CACPGDSGNEAFF

V: TRBV28
length: 17
size: few
D: TRBD1
J: TRBJ1-1
DNA: TGTGCCAGCAGTTTAGGGACGGACAGGAGGGCGGGAACTGAAGCTTTCTTT
CDR3: CASSLGTDRRAGTEAFF

V: TRBV29-1
length: 13
size: few
D: -
J: TRBJ1-2
DNA: TGCAGCGGTGGAATGCCAGGGAACTATGGCTACACCTTC
CDR3: CSGGMPGNYGYTF

V: TRBV14
length: 14
size: -
D: TRBD2
J: TRBJ2-7
DNA: TGTGCCAGCAGCCAAGTCACTAGCGGGAGGATGCAGTACTTC
CDR3: CASSQVTSGRMQYF

V: TRBV14
length: 14
size: few
D: TRBD1
J: TRBJ1-2
DNA: TGTGCCAGCAGCCCGCGGACAGGGGGGGGTGGCTACACCTTC
CDR3: CASSPRTGGGGYTF

V: TRBV30
length: 15
size: few
D: -
J: TRBJ2-3
DNA: TGTGCCTGGAGCCCCGGTCCTGCTAGCACAGATACGCAGTATTTT
CDR3: CAWSPGPASTDTQYF

V: TRBV14
length: 16
size: -
D: -
J: TRBJ2-7
DNA: TGTGCCAGCAGCCAAGTTGTTGCAGTCACTATCTACGAGCAGTACTTC
CDR3: CASSQVVAVTIYEQYF

V: TRBV15
length: 15
size: few
D: TRBD1
J: TRBJ2-7
DNA: TGTGCCACCAGCAGACCGAACAGGGGGCCCTACGAGCAGTACTTC
CDR3: CATSRPNRGPYEQYF

V: TRBV30
length: 16
size: few
D: TRBD2
J: TRBJ2-5
DNA: TGTGCCTGGAGTCCCCGGACTAGCGGGAGAGGTGAGACCCAGTACTTC
CDR3: CAWSPRTSGRGETQYF

V: TRBV5-1
length: 13
size: few
D: -
J: TRBJ2-3
DNA: TGCGCCAGCAGCTTGGAGGGGGCAGATACGCAGTATTTT
CDR3: CASSLEGADTQYF

V: TRBV28
length: 14
size: few
D: TRBD1
J: TRBJ2-5
DNA: TGTGCCAGCAGCAGGGTGAGGGGGCCGGAGACCCAGTACTTC
CDR3: CASSRVRGPETQYF

V: TRBV18
length: 15
size: many
D: TRBD2
J: TRBJ2-1
DNA: TGTGCCAGCTCACCCGGGACTAGCGGGATCAATGAGCAGTTCTTC
CDR3: CASSPGTSGINEQFF

V: TRBV7-9
length: 15
size: few
D: TRBD2
J: TRBJ2-5
DNA: TGTGCCAGCAGTTGGACTAGCGGGGTTCAAGAGACCCAGTACTTC
CDR3: CASSWTSGVQETQYF

V: TRBV5-1
length: 11
size: -
D: TRBD1
J: TRBJ2-7
DNA: TGCGCCAGCAGAGGGGGCCAAGAGCAGTACTTC
CDR3: CASRGGQEQYF

V: TRBV30
length: 15
size: few
D: TRBD2
J: TRBJ2-3
DNA: TGTGCCTGGAGTGTATCTGGACTAGCAGTCCATACGCAGTATTTT
CDR3: CAWSVSGLAVHTQYF

V: TRBV9
length: 14
size: few
D: -
J: TRBJ2-1
DNA: TGTGCCAGCGGAGGGGCAGGGGGAAGCAATGAGCAGTTCTTC
CDR3: CASGGAGGSNEQFF